A single sample gave rise to the 29 T cell receptor beta chains below, sequenced in a study of shared clonotypes between healthy human individuals. Sequencing used immunoSEQ multiplex PCR; TCRdb keeps in-frame clones, though not all of them. Of some 2 million clones listed, 85% to 95% are singletons. Terminally differentiated effector memory CD45RA+ cells were excluded by CCR7 positive selection of CD45RO-negative cells. Sequenced: naive CD8+ T cells sorted from blood. All receptors derive from a man between 18 and 35 years old in good health.

The chain carries TRBV27 and TRBJ2-3; 7 nucleotides line up with TRBD2. Trimming took 5 bases from V and 1 from J; bases not matched to a gene: 9. The CDR3 consists of 16 residues. Germline CDR1 is MNHEY and CDR2 is SMNVEV (reference sequence). CDR3 residues: CASSQYASGGTDTQYF. The CDR3 region has the DNA TGTGCCAGCAGTCAATATGCGAGCGGGGGCACAGATACGCAGTATTTT.

V gene TRBV2 combines with J gene TRBJ2-7, with D perhaps matching TRBD1 (5 bases). The germline V gene encodes CDR1 SNHLY and CDR2 FYNNEI. This CDR3 region has 13 residues. Trimming stripped 6 bases from V and 2 bases from J, with 11 bases between. The CDR3 DNA sequence: TGTGCCAGCAGGGGGCCGAACACCTACGAGCAGTACTTC. This encodes CASRGPNTYEQYF.

The DNA for the CDR3 is TGTGCCAGTATCGCGGGAAACGATGAGCAGTTCTTC. Its protein is CASIAGNDEQFF. The chain couples TRBV19 to TRBJ2-1; perhaps TRBD2 as D (6 bases). V gave up 7 bases and J gave up 8 bases, with 12 bases separating them. The CDR3 consists of 12 residues. Per the germline V gene, CDR1 is LNHDA and CDR2 is SQIVND (reference sequence).

This chain connects TRBV30 to TRBJ2-7; D unclear. Germline loops: CDR1 GTSNPN, CDR2 SVGIG (reference sequence). The CDR3 contains 12 residues. V was pared by 2 bases and J by 4 bases, with 9 bases between. The chain's CDR3 is CAWSSALYEQYF. CDR3 DNA sequence: TGTGCCTGGAGTAGTGCGCTTTACGAGCAGTACTTC. Supplemented by reference TRBV30 and TRBJ2-7, the full variable domain reads SQTIHQWPATLVQPVGSPLSLECTVEGTSNPNLYWYRQAAGRGLQLLFYSVGIGQISSEVPQNLSASRPQDRQFILSSKKLLLSDSGFYLCAWSSALYEQYFGPGTRLTVT.

This clone was seen only once. The genes are TRBV4-1 and TRBJ2-5, with 8 bases that match TRBD2. After removal of 5 bases from V and 4 bases from J, the junction contained 9 bases not matched to a gene. The CDR3 has 15 residues. The germline CDR1 and CDR2 sequences are MGHRA and YSYEKL. The CDR3 loop is CASSSPPGGAETQYF. The CDR3 region has the DNA TGCGCCAGCAGCTCTCCTCCGGGAGGGGCAGAGACCCAGTACTTC.

J is TRBJ2-5 and V is TRBV7-9; no definite D call. The CDR3 runs to 15 residues. Germline loops: CDR1 SEHNR, CDR2 FQNEAQ (reference sequence). Trimming shortened V by 1 base and J by 1 base, and 10 bases separated the two germline ends. This CDR3 reads CASSLVSDAQETQYF. DNA for the CDR3: TGTGCCAGCAGCTTAGTTTCGGACGCCCAAGAGACCCAGTACTTC.

This rearrangement joins TRBV7-9 to TRBJ2-5; D is uncertain. Germline CDR1 SEHNR, CDR2 FQNEAQ (reference sequence). The CDR3 totals 14 residues. V was trimmed by 5 bases and J by 4 bases, leaving 14 bases between them. In DNA, the CDR3 is TGTGCCAGCAGCCCAATCATAAGCCGAGAGACCCAGTACTTC. Its protein product is CASSPIISRETQYF.

This chain uses TRBV30 with TRBJ2-7, with D perhaps matching TRBD1 (6 bases). In germline, CDR1 is GTSNPN, CDR2 SVGIG (reference sequence). The V and J ends lost 6 bases and 5 bases respectively, with 14 bases between them. The CDR3 extends over 12 amino acids. CDR3 amino acids: CACSPDRDEQYF. DNA for the CDR3: TGTGCCTGTTCCCCGGACAGAGACGAGCAGTACTTC.

This clone was detected once. The chain employs TRBV5-1 and TRBJ2-5, with TRBD1 matching over 10 bases. Trimming cost V 4 bases and J 5 bases; bases outside gene matches: 8. Germline lookup yields CDR1 SGHRS and CDR2 YFSETQ. This CDR3 has 15 amino acids. The CDR3 spells CASSGTGAFRETQYF. The CDR3 region has the DNA TGCGCCAGCAGCGGGACAGGGGCGTTCCGGGAGACCCAGTACTTC.

The rearrangement uses TRBV11-2 and TRBJ2-6, with D possibly TRBD1 on 5 matching bases. This CDR3 spans 17 amino acids. Trimming took off 4 bases at V and 9 bases at J, with 22 bases between the two ends. Germline V gene data show CDR1 as SGHAT and CDR2 as FQNNGV. Here the CDR3 reads CASSSVTAVGPYNVLTF. As DNA, the CDR3 is TGTGCCAGCAGCTCAGTTACCGCAGTGGGGCCCTACAACGTCCTGACTTTC.

This rearrangement joins TRBV6-1 to TRBJ1-5, with D possibly matching TRBD1 (5 bases). The CDR3 extends over 15 amino acids. The germline V gene encodes CDR1 MNHNS and CDR2 SASEGT. V lost 3 bases to trimming and J lost 2 bases, with 11 bases between them. In DNA form, the CDR3 reads TGTGCCAGCAGTGAGTCAGGGTTGGGCAATCAGCCCCAGCATTTT. Its translation is CASSESGLGNQPQHF.

The chain carries TRBV4-2 and TRBJ1-1; tentative D call: TRBD1 (5 bases). The CDR3 is made up of 17 amino acids. The V gene lost 4 bases and the J gene lost 3 bases, with 21 bases spanning the gap. The germline gives CDR1 LGHNA, CDR2 YNFKEQ. The DNA of the CDR3 is TGTGCCAGCAGCCCCGAAGGATCCGGGGACCCAGACACTGAAGCTTTCTTT. It encodes CASSPEGSGDPDTEAFF.

The V gene is TRBV7-6, the J gene TRBJ1-2, with D unclear. This CDR3 is 15 amino acids long. Trimming left V 5 bases short and J 0 bases short, with 13 bases between. The germline CDR1 and CDR2 sequences are SGHVS and FNYEAQ. In DNA form, the CDR3 reads TGTGCCAGCAGCGACCCGACCGATTCTAACTATGGCTACACCTTC. It codes for CASSDPTDSNYGYTF. Complete variable domain (other parts from reference TRBV7-6 and TRBJ1-2): GAGVSQSPRYKVTKRGQDVALRCDPISGHVSLYWYRQALGQGPEFLTYFNYEAQQDKSGLPNDRFSAERPEGSISTLTIQRTEQRDSAMYRCASSDPTDSNYGYTFGSGTRLTVV.

About this clone itself: The sample carries other DNA sequences with the same CDR3. V and J are TRBV9 and TRBJ2-1; 7 nucleotides align to TRBD2. The CDR3 runs 15 residues. The V gene's germline CDR1 is SGDLS and CDR2 YYNGEE. J was trimmed by 4 bases and V by 2 bases; bases with no gene match: 6. The CDR3: CASSVGGGEYNEQFF. The CDR3 DNA reads TGTGCCAGCAGCGTCGGCGGGGGAGAATACAATGAGCAGTTCTTC.

This chain links TRBV7-8 with TRBJ2-7, with 9 bases aligning to TRBD1. The germline V gene encodes CDR1 SGHVS and CDR2 FQNEAQ. The CDR3 sequence is 15 residues long. V was pared by 3 bases and J by 4 bases, with 7 bases of the junction left unmatched. The chain's CDR3 is CASSFLSGTGYEQYF. CDR3 in DNA: TGTGCCAGCAGCTTTCTCTCCGGGACAGGGTACGAGCAGTACTTC.

The chain combines TRBV7-2 with TRBJ1-1, with a weak D call TRBD1 (5 bases). Germline V gene data show CDR1 as SGHTA and CDR2 as FQGNSA. Between the trimmed V and J ends, which lost 1 base and 1 base, there was a span of 10 bases. The CDR3 runs 15 residues. CDR3 sequence (DNA): TGTGCCAGCAGCTTAGGAATTGGGGGGAACACTGAAGCTTTCTTT. This translates into CASSLGIGGNTEAFF. Full variable domain (remainder filled in from reference TRBV7-2 and TRBJ1-1): GAGVSQSPSNKVTEKGKDVELRCDPISGHTALYWYRQSLGQGLEFLIYFQGNSAPDKSGLPSDRFSAERTGGSVSTLTIQRTQQEDSAVYLCASSLGIGGNTEAFFGQGTRLTVV.

The table lists this clone with a count of one. The chain employs TRBV4-1 and TRBJ2-1; 9 positions match TRBD2. The germline V gene has CDR1 MGHRA and CDR2 YSYEKL. V was pared by 2 bases and J by 5 bases, with 4 bases of the junction left unmatched. The CDR3 spans 15 residues. The CDR3 protein is CASSQRLAGNNEQFF. CDR3 DNA sequence: TGCGCCAGCAGCCAAAGGCTAGCGGGAAACAATGAGCAGTTCTTC.

The chain carries TRBV7-8 and TRBJ2-1, with 9 bases matching TRBD2. J gave up 7 bases and V 1 base, and 14 bases lay outside the gene matches. In germline, CDR1 is SGHVS, CDR2 FQNEAQ. The length of the CDR3 is 18 residues. The CDR3 region is CASSLDIWREGGKNEQFF. The CDR3 coding sequence is TGTGCCAGCAGCTTAGATATTTGGCGGGAGGGCGGTAAGAATGAGCAGTTCTTC.

V usage is TRBV6-1 and J usage is TRBJ2-7; 8 nucleotides agree with TRBD2. The CDR3 loop spans 15 amino acids. Trimming took 5 bases from V and 4 from J; bases not matched to a gene: 10. Germline V lookup: CDR1 MNHNS, CDR2 SASEGT. Written as DNA, the CDR3 is TGTGCCAGCAGTTTAGGACTAAGCGGGAGTTACGAGCAGTACTTC. Translated, it gives CASSLGLSGSYEQYF.

Concerning this clone itself: The same CDR3 also results from other DNA sequences found in this sample. This sequence joins TRBV28 and TRBJ2-5; 10 nucleotides line up with TRBD2. V lost 3 bases, J lost 2 bases, and 3 bases stayed unmatched. The CDR3 covers 15 residues. CDR1 is MDHEN, CDR2 SYDVKM, per germline. CDR3 loop: CASSFEAGGQETQYF. As DNA, the CDR3 is TGTGCCAGCAGTTTCGAAGCGGGGGGGCAAGAGACCCAGTACTTC.

The V call is TRBV7-3, the J call TRBJ2-2; D possibly corresponds to TRBD2 (6 bases). Per the germline V gene, CDR1 is SGHTA and CDR2 is FQGTGA. The ends were cut back, 1 base at V and 1 base at J, with 13 bases in the middle. The CDR3 has 17 residues. CDR3 coding DNA: TGTGCCAGCAGCTTAAGTGCTAGCGCCCTGAACACCGGGGAGCTGTTTTTT. The encoded protein is CASSLSASALNTGELFF.

This chain joins TRBV6-5 and TRBJ1-5; no clear D gene. The CDR3 has 15 residues. The germline V and J ends were trimmed by 0 bases and 5 bases, with 11 bases remaining between them. The germline V gene has CDR1 MNHEY and CDR2 SVGAGI. The CDR3 sequence: CASSYSIQSDQPQHF. The CDR3 DNA is TGTGCCAGCAGTTACTCGATACAAAGCGATCAGCCCCAGCATTTT.

V and J are TRBV2 and TRBJ1-2; 8 bases match TRBD1. The CDR3 is made up of 15 amino acids. Germline assignment: CDR1 SNHLY and CDR2 FYNNEI. Unmatched junction bases numbered 8, after V lost 8 bases and J lost 0 bases. CDR3 region: CASGTGGETNYGYTF. The CDR3, as DNA: TGTGCCAGCGGCACAGGGGGGGAGACTAACTATGGCTACACCTTC.

This clone was detected once. This same CDR3 is encoded by further DNA sequences in the sample. V gene TRBV28 combines with J gene TRBJ1-2, with 8 bases lining up with TRBD1. This CDR3 region has 14 residues. The J segment lost 4 bases and the V segment lost 4 bases, leaving 5 bases of the junction unmatched. Germline V CDR1 and CDR2: MDHEN, SYDVKM. The CDR3 DNA reads TGTGCCAGCAGTTCTGGACAGGGAGGCTATGGCTACACCTTC. It encodes CASSSGQGGYGYTF.

With respect to this clone: It is likely a read error: a sequence one base away is far more abundant. The CDR3: CASSPAVEKANEKLFF. CDR3 in DNA: TGTGCCAGCAGCCCAGCCGTAGAGAAGGCTAATGAAAAACTGTTTTTT. V and J are TRBV13 and TRBJ1-4; no clear D gene. The CDR3 is 16 residues long. CDR1 and CDR2 (germline): PRHDT, FYEKMQ (reference sequence). V lost 5 bases and J lost 3, with 16 bases in between.

The chain employs TRBV6-4 and TRBJ2-4; TRBD2 is a possible D gene (6 bases). The germline V gene encodes CDR1 MRHNA and CDR2 SNTAGT. V lost 6 bases to trimming and J lost 4 bases, with 7 bases between them. The CDR3 is made up of 12 amino acids. Here the CDR3 DNA reads TGTGCCAGCAGGGGACTTAAAAACATTCAGTACTTC. Translated: CASRGLKNIQYF.

The chain links TRBV27 to TRBJ1-1; D is unclear. This CDR3 is 15 amino acids long. Deletions cut 0 bases from V and 2 bases from J, with 10 bases between. CDR1 and CDR2 (germline): MNHEY, SMNVEV (reference sequence). CDR3 amino acids: CASSLSGSTNTEAFF. The CDR3 DNA reads as TGTGCCAGCAGTTTATCGGGCAGTACAAACACTGAAGCTTTCTTT.

J is TRBJ2-5 and V is TRBV19; possibly TRBD2 for D (5 bases). The V gene lost 4 bases and the J gene lost 5 bases, with 14 bases spanning the gap. The CDR3 runs 14 residues. Germline V gives CDR1 LNHDA, CDR2 SQIVND (reference sequence). The CDR3 DNA is TGTGCCAGTAGTACCGGTAGTAGCGTGGAGACCCAGTACTTC. It codes for CASSTGSSVETQYF. The complete variable domain, with remaining parts taken from reference TRBV19 and TRBJ2-5, reads DGGITQSPKYLFRKEGQNVTLSCEQNLNHDAMYWYRQDPGQGLRLIYYSQIVNDFQKGDIAEGYSVSREKKESFPLTVTSAQKNPTAFYLCASSTGSSVETQYFGPGTRLLVL.

The chain is built from TRBV28 and TRBJ2-1, with 10 bases lining up with TRBD1. Germline-derived CDR1 and CDR2 are MDHEN and SYDVKM. With 6 bases clipped from V and 8 bases from J, the junction kept 13 bases outside the gene matches. CDR3 length: 16 amino acids. The CDR3 is CASRDPGTGVSDEQFF. Written as DNA, the CDR3 is TGTGCCAGCAGGGACCCTGGGACAGGGGTTAGCGATGAGCAGTTCTTC.